Below, 15 T cell receptor beta chains from the same sample are listed, as sequenced in a study of blood T cell repertoires in COVID-19 (dated by TCRdb to 2018 to 2021). Library creation used the immunoSEQ multiplex PCR assay. In its TCRdb copy, this immuneACCESS table keeps in-frame sequences only and misses some clones. Where compared with another copy, unresolved V genes explain less than half of these, and the others have no known cause. In this sample the table shows a few hundred thousand clones, around four fifths of which occur a single time. The top ten hold around 3.9% of the sample. Input material: PBMCs or T cells enriched from blood (not recorded which). These receptors were obtained from a man younger than 45 with acute COVID-19.

The chain is built from TRBV27 and TRBJ2-2; 7 bases align to TRBD1. This CDR3 has 13 amino acids. The trim removed 4 bases at V and 4 bases at J, leaving 0 bases unmatched. Germline V CDR1 and CDR2: MNHEY, SMNVEV (reference sequence). CDR3 sequence reads: CASSYRGTGELFF. The CDR3 nucleotides read TGTGCCAGCAGTTACAGGGGCACCGGGGAGCTGTTTTTT.

This rearrangement joins TRBV19 to TRBJ1-6; the D gene is possibly TRBD1 (6 bases). CDR1 and CDR2 (germline): LNHDA, SQIVND (reference sequence). The ends were cut back, 5 bases at V and 11 bases at J, with 13 bases in the middle. The length of the CDR3 is 13 residues. The CDR3 loop reads CASSPGQTAPLHF. As DNA, the CDR3 is TGTGCCAGTAGTCCAGGACAGACGGCACCCCTCCACTTT.

This chain joins TRBV5-4 and TRBJ2-1; D might be TRBD2 (6 bases). The CDR3 sequence is 16 residues long. V lost 4 bases to trimming and J lost 9 bases, with 23 bases between them. Germline V CDR1 and CDR2: SGHNT, YYREEE (reference sequence). As DNA, the CDR3 is TGTGCCAGCAGCGCCTCGGGACTCGCCTCTCTGAGTGAGCAGTTCTTC. This gives the protein CASSASGLASLSEQFF. Together with reference TRBV5-4 and TRBJ2-1, the CDR3 gives the full variable domain: ETGVTQSPTHLIKTRGQQVTLRCSSQSGHNTVSWYQQALGQGPQFIFQYYREEENGRGNFPPRFSGLQFPNYSSELNVNALELDDSALYLCASSASGLASLSEQFFGPGTRLTVL.

This chain links TRBV12-3 or TRBV12-4 with TRBJ1-2; D ambiguous. With 10 bases removed from V and 6 bases from J, the gap between germline ends came to 9 bases. The CDR3 consists of 10 residues. The CDR3, as DNA: TGTGCCACCGACAACGATGGCTACACCTTC. It is translated as CATDNDGYTF.

The V call is TRBV19, the J call TRBJ2-3; the D is unclear. The CDR3 is 12 residues long. From germline, CDR1 is LNHDA and CDR2 SQIVND (reference sequence). The ends were cut back, 6 bases at V and 4 bases at J, with 8 bases in the middle. The CDR3: CASSGVADTQYF. The CDR3 DNA reads as TGTGCCAGTAGCGGTGTGGCAGATACGCAGTATTTT.

The chain carries TRBV13 and TRBJ2-1; 11 bases agree with TRBD2. The V segment lost 5 bases and the J segment 4 bases; nucleotides outside the gene matches: 4. CDR3 length: 15 residues. Germline V lookup: CDR1 PRHDT, CDR2 FYEKMQ (reference sequence). CDR3 amino acids: CASSRGTSGYNEQFF. CDR3 coding DNA: TGTGCCAGCAGCCGGGGGACTAGCGGATACAATGAGCAGTTCTTC.

The chain combines TRBV7-2 with TRBJ1-2, with 7 bases fitting TRBD1. V was pared by 5 bases and J by 4 bases, with 10 bases of the junction left unmatched. This CDR3 comprises 15 residues. CDR1 and CDR2 from the germline V gene are SGHTA and FQGNSA. CDR3 bases: TGTGCCAGCAGCCTCATAACAGGGGCCAGCTATGGCTACACCTTC. Translating gives CASSLITGASYGYTF.

The gene calls are TRBV28 and TRBJ1-3; 8 bases line up with TRBD1. V lost 5 bases to trimming and J lost 0 bases; unmatched junction nucleotides: 12. Per germline, CDR1 MDHEN and CDR2 SYDVKM. The CDR3 loop spans 18 amino acids. The CDR3 reads CASSPSRADRGSGNTIYF. Here the CDR3 DNA reads TGTGCCAGCAGTCCATCACGGGCCGACAGGGGCTCTGGAAACACCATATATTTT.

J is TRBJ1-5 and V is TRBV6-4; possible D gene TRBD1, 6 bases. This CDR3 is built from 16 residues. The V gene lost 0 bases and the J gene lost 4 bases, with 13 bases spanning the gap. Germline-derived CDR1 and CDR2 are MRHNA and SNTAGT. CDR3 in DNA: TGTGCCAGCAGTGACTCGACGTGGCAGGGGAATCAGCCCCAGCATTTT. It encodes CASSDSTWQGNQPQHF.

The chain carries TRBV15 and TRBJ2-1; no clear D. V gave up 4 bases and J gave up 7 bases, with 5 bases separating them. CDR1 is LNHNV, CDR2 YYDKDF, per germline (reference sequence). This CDR3 spans 11 amino acids. CDR3 nucleotides: TGTGCCACCAGCATCTTGAATGAGCAGTTCTTC. Encoded protein: CATSILNEQFF.

The chain carries TRBV10-3 and TRBJ2-2; D may be TRBD1 (6 bases). The V end was cut by 6 bases, the J end by 0 bases, with 17 bases between. CDR3 length equals 17 residues. From germline, CDR1 is ENHRY and CDR2 SYGVKD. The CDR3 sequence: CAIRRTGHSPNTGELFF. The CDR3 DNA is TGTGCCATCAGGAGAACAGGGCACTCCCCGAACACCGGGGAGCTGTTTTTT.

This chain's CDR3 is CASSVRTGGEAFF. The CDR3 DNA follows: TGTGCCAGCAGCGTTCGGACAGGAGGAGAAGCTTTCTTT. The chain combines TRBV14 with TRBJ1-1; 7 bases align to TRBD1. The CDR3 is 13 residues long. The J segment lost 8 bases and the V segment lost 5 bases, leaving 8 bases of the junction unmatched. CDR1 and CDR2 from the germline V gene are SGHDN and FVKESK.

The chain links TRBV25-1 to TRBJ2-6; 9 bases align to TRBD1. Germline CDR1 is MGHDK and CDR2 is SYGVNS. The CDR3 loop spans 17 amino acids. V trimming: 6 bases; J trimming: 0 bases; junction bases outside the gene matches: 6. This chain's CDR3 is CASRAATGGSGANVLTF. The CDR3 region has the DNA TGTGCCAGCAGAGCAGCGACAGGGGGCTCTGGGGCCAACGTCCTGACTTTC. Combining the CDR3 with reference TRBV25-1 and TRBJ2-6 gives the whole variable domain EADIYQTPRYLVIGTGKKITLECSQTMGHDKMYWYQQDPGMELHLIHYSYGVNSTEKGDLSSESTVSRIRTEHFPLTLESARPSHTSQYLCASRAATGGSGANVLTFGAGSRLTVL.

V and J are TRBV9 and TRBJ1-1; unclear D gene. Germline values: CDR1 SGDLS, CDR2 YYNGEE. CDR3 length equals 14 residues. With 4 bases removed from V and 4 bases from J, the gap between germline ends came to 14 bases. CDR3 sequence (DNA): TGTGCCAGCAGCCGACGGCCGGGGAGCACTGAAGCTTTCTTT. Translation gives CASSRRPGSTEAFF. The full variable domain, completed using reference TRBV9 and TRBJ1-1, is DSGVTQTPKHLITATGQRVTLRCSPRSGDLSVYWYQQSLDQGLQFLIQYYNGEERAKGNILERFSAQQFPDLHSELNLSSLELGDSALYFCASSRRPGSTEAFFGQGTRLTVV.

The chain joins TRBV29-1 to TRBJ1-3; TRBD1 agrees at 10 bases. The length of the CDR3 is 14 residues. CDR1 is SQVTM and CDR2 is ANQGSEA in the germline V gene. V shed 7 bases, J shed 3 bases, and the junction held 6 bases outside the gene matches. The CDR3 loop reads CSALGQGVGNTIYF. The CDR3 DNA is TGCAGCGCCTTAGGACAGGGGGTTGGAAACACCATATATTTT.